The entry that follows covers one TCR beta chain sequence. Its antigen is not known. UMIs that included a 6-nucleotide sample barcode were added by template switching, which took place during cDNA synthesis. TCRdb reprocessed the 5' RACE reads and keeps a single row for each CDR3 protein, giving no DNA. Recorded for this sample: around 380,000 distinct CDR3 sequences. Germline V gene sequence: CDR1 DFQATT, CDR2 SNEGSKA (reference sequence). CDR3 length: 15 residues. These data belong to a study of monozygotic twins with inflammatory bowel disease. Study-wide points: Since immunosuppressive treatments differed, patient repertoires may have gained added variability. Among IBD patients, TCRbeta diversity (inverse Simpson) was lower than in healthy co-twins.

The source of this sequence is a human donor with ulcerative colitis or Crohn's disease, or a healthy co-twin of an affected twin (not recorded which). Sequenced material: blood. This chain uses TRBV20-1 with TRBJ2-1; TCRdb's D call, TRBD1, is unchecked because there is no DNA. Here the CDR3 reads CSAGDWGGVGNEQFF.